What follows are 14 T cell receptor beta chains derived from one specimen sequenced in a study of CD8+ T cells in alopecia areata. CD4+ cells from several patients underwent sorting into CD25+CD127- cells. As the sequencing template, cDNA was produced by extracting RNA and reverse transcribing it. Generated by immunoSEQ multiplex PCR, the TCRdb table keeps only in-frame clones and is missing some. The table shows tens of thousands of clones, with more than 60% occurring only once. Specimen: CD4+ Tregs sorted from blood. The receptors derive from a human donor with alopecia areata.

The chain joins TRBV7-9 to TRBJ2-3, with TRBD1 as a possible D gene (6 bases). The CDR3 loop spans 14 amino acids. Germline V gene data show CDR1 as SEHNR and CDR2 as FQNEAQ (reference sequence). Trimming pared 5 bases from V and 1 base from J, leaving 10 bases between. The CDR3 sequence: CASSLGQRTDTQYF. The CDR3 DNA sequence: TGTGCCAGCAGCCTAGGACAGCGCACAGATACGCAGTATTTT.

This sequence joins TRBV9 and TRBJ2-4, with 7 positions matching TRBD1. V shed 4 bases, J shed 8 bases, and the junction held 12 bases outside the gene matches. This CDR3 has 15 amino acids. CDR1 and CDR2 from the germline V gene are SGDLS and YYNGEE. The DNA of the CDR3 is TGTGCCAGCAGCTCCTACCAGACAGGGCGGGACATTCAGTACTTC. This translates into CASSSYQTGRDIQYF.

This clone was counted only a few times. The chain carries TRBV23-1 and TRBJ1-1, with unresolved D. TRBV23-1 is designated an ORF whose function remains uncertain. This CDR3 has 16 amino acids. V was shortened by 3 bases and J by 4 bases, with 18 bases between the two germline ends. Here the CDR3 DNA reads TGCGCCAGCAGTCAGTACTCACTATCCTGGACCACTGAAGCTTTCTTT. This encodes CASSQYSLSWTTEAFF.

V and J are TRBV7-9 and TRBJ2-1; D perhaps matches TRBD1 (5 bases). Germline loops: CDR1 SEHNR, CDR2 FQNEAQ (reference sequence). The CDR3 loop spans 15 amino acids. Trimming took off 1 base at V and 8 bases at J, with 15 bases between the two ends. CDR3 bases: TGTGCCAGCAGCTTAGGGGGCCCACCCCCCGATGAGCAGTTCTTC. Translation gives CASSLGGPPPDEQFF.

The chain has TRBV10-3 and TRBJ2-3; TRBD1 matches at 12 bases. This CDR3 comprises 14 residues. V was pared by 8 bases and J by 5 bases, with 5 bases of the junction left unmatched. Germline CDR1 reads ENHRY; CDR2 reads SYGVKD. The CDR3 protein is CAIGGTGGLDTQYF. The CDR3 DNA follows: TGTGCCATCGGGGGGACAGGGGGCTTAGATACGCAGTATTTT.

V gene TRBV5-5 combines with J gene TRBJ1-2; D gene unclear. V was pared by 5 bases and J by 6 bases, with 14 bases between. The CDR3 has 13 residues. From germline, CDR1 is SGHKS and CDR2 YYEKEE (reference sequence). This CDR3 reads CASSFPGGNGYTF. The DNA of the CDR3 is TGTGCCAGCAGTTTCCCCGGAGGGAATGGCTACACCTTC.

V and J are TRBV5-5 and TRBJ2-2; 9 bases fit TRBD2. The CDR3 is 19 amino acids. After removal of 1 base from V and 4 bases from J, the junction contained 14 bases not matched to a gene. Germline loops: CDR1 SGHKS, CDR2 YYEKEE (reference sequence). Written as DNA, the CDR3 is TGTGCCAGCAGCTTGTCCCCCTTTCCTAGCGGGACCTCCACCGGGGAGCTGTTTTTT. This codes for CASSLSPFPSGTSTGELFF.

This clone was observed a few times. The chain couples TRBV7-2 to TRBJ2-5, with D possibly TRBD1 on 6 matching bases. This CDR3 region has 15 residues. V lost 5 bases to trimming and J lost 4 bases, with 17 bases between them. Germline V gene sequence: CDR1 SGHTA, CDR2 FQGNSA. The CDR3 DNA is TGTGCCAGCAGCCCCGTGGGGGCGGTGGTAGAGACCCAGTACTTC. Its translation is CASSPVGAVVETQYF. Using reference TRBV7-2 and TRBJ2-5 for the parts outside the CDR3, the full variable domain is GAGVSQSPSNKVTEKGKDVELRCDPISGHTALYWYRQSLGQGLEFLIYFQGNSAPDKSGLPSDRFSAERTGGSVSTLTIQRTQQEDSAVYLCASSPVGAVVETQYFGPGTRLLVL.

This clone was counted a single time. This chain links TRBV5-6 with TRBJ1-2; TRBD1 might be the D (5 bases). From germline, CDR1 is SGHDT and CDR2 YYEEEE. The V gene lost 2 bases and the J gene lost 1 base, with 15 bases spanning the gap. CDR3 length: 16 residues. The CDR3 DNA follows: TGTGCCAGCAGCTTACGGGGGATTTGGCGTAACTATGGCTACACCTTC. Protein product: CASSLRGIWRNYGYTF.

The rearrangement uses TRBV6-5 and TRBJ2-3; TRBD1 matches at 9 bases. Per the germline V gene, CDR1 is MNHEY and CDR2 is SVGAGI. The J segment lost 1 base and the V segment lost 1 base, leaving 0 bases of the junction unmatched. The CDR3 length is 15 residues. The CDR3 loop is CASSYWTGGTDTQYF. The CDR3 DNA reads as TGTGCCAGCAGTTACTGGACAGGGGGCACAGATACGCAGTATTTT.

The rearrangement uses TRBV5-4 and TRBJ2-7; 8 bases align to TRBD1. The V segment lost 4 bases and the J segment 9 bases; nucleotides outside the gene matches: 18. Germline CDR1 and CDR2: SGHNT and YYREEE (reference sequence). The CDR3 covers 16 residues. CDR3 region: CASSPGPGQGAPGQYF. DNA for the CDR3: TGTGCCAGCAGCCCGGGCCCCGGCCAGGGGGCGCCGGGGCAGTACTTC.

This clone showed up just a few times. The chain recombines TRBV19 with TRBJ2-1, with 9 bases fitting TRBD2. CDR3 length equals 14 residues. Germline CDR1 and CDR2: LNHDA and SQIVND (reference sequence). After removal of 11 bases from V and 6 bases from J, the junction contained 11 bases not matched to a gene. CDR3 coding DNA: TGTGCCTCCCATGGGCTAGCGGGAAGCAATGAGCAGTTCTTC. It is translated as CASHGLAGSNEQFF.

This clone was found a few times. J is TRBJ2-2 and V is TRBV5-1, with TRBD1 matching 8 bases. Germline assignment: CDR1 SGHRS and CDR2 YFSETQ. The CDR3 loop spans 15 amino acids. Unmatched junction bases numbered 7, after V lost 4 bases and J lost 5 bases. The CDR3 bases are TGCGCCAGCAGCCCCGGGACAGGTCATACCGGGGAGCTGTTTTTT. Its protein product is CASSPGTGHTGELFF.

In its sample, this clone ranks as medium-sized. The chain recombines TRBV5-1 with TRBJ2-4; TRBD1 is a possible D gene (6 bases). The CDR3 totals 15 residues. V was shortened by 3 bases and J by 0 bases, with 10 bases between the two germline ends. Germline CDR1 is SGHRS and CDR2 is YFSETQ. The CDR3, as DNA: TGCGCCAGCAGCTCGGACAGCTTAGCCAAAAACATTCAGTACTTC. Translating it yields CASSSDSLAKNIQYF.